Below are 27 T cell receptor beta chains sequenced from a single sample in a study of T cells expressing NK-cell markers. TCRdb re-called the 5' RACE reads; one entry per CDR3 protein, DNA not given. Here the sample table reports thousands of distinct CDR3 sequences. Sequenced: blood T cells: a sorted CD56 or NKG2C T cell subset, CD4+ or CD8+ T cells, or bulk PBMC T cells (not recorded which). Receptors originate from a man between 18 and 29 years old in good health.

CDR3 protein: CASSLAASINNEQFF. The chain has TRBV7-8 and TRBJ2-1. Per the germline V gene, CDR1 is SGHVS and CDR2 is FQNEAQ. The CDR3 has 15 amino acids.

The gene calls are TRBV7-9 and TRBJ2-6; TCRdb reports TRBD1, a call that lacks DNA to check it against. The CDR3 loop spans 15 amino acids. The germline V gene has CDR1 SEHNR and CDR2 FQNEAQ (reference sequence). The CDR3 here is CASSPGWAGANVLTF. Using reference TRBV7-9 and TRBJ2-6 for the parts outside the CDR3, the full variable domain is DTGVSQNPRHKITKRGQNVTFRCDPISEHNRLYWYRQTLGQGPEFLTYFQNEAQLEKSRLLSDRFSAERPKGSFSTLEIQRTEQGDSAMYLCASSPGWAGANVLTFGAGSRLTVL.

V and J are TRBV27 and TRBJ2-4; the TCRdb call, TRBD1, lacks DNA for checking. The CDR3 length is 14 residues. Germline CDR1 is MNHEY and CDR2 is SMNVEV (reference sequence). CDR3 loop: CASSLGGTGNIQYF.

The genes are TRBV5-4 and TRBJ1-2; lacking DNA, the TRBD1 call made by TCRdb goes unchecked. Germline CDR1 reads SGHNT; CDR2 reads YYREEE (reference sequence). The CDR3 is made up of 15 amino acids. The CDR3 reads CASSSGTQHNYGYTF.

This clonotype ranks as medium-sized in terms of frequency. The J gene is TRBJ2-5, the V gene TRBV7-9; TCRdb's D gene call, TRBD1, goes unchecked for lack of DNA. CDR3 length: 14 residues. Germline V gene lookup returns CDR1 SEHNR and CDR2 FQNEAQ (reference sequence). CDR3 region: CASSQTGEQETQYF.

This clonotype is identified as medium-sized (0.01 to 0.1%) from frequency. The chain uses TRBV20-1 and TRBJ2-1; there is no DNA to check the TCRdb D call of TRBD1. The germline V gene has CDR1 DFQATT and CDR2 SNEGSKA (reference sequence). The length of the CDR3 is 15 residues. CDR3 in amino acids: CSARDSPGGRDEQFF.

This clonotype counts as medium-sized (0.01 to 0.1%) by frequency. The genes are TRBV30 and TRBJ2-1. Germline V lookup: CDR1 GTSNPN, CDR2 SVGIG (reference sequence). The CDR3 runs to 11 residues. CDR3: CAWSVQTEQFF.

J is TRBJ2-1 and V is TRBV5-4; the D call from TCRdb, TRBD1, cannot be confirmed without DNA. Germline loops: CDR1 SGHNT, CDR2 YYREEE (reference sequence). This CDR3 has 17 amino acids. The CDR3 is CASSSSFRGGGGNEQFF. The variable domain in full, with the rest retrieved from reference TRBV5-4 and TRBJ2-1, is ETGVTQSPTHLIKTRGQQVTLRCSSQSGHNTVSWYQQALGQGPQFIFQYYREEENGRGNFPPRFSGLQFPNYSSELNVNALELDDSALYLCASSSSFRGGGGNEQFFGPGTRLTVL.

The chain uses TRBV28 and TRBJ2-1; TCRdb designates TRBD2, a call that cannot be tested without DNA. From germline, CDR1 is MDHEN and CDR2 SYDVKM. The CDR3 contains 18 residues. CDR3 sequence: CASRYRSPGREAHNEQFF.

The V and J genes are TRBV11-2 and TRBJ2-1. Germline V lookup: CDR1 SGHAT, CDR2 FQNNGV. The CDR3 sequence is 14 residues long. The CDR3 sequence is CASSLDGSYNEQFF.

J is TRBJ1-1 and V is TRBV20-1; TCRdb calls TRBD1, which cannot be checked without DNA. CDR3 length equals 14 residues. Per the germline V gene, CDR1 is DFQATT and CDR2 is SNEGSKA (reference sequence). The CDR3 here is CSARVDGGAGEAFF.

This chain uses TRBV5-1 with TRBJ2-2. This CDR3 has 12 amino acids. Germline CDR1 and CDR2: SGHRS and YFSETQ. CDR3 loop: CASSRIQEELFF. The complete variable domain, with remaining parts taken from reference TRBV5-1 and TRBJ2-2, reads KAGVTQTPRYLIKTRGQQVTLSCSPISGHRSVSWYQQTPGQGLQFLFEYFSETQRNKGNFPGRFSGRQFSNSRSEMNVSTLELGDSALYLCASSRIQEELFFGEGSRLTVL.

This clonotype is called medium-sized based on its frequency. The CDR3 spells CSVEGGLVNTDTQYF. The genes are TRBV29-1 and TRBJ2-3; TCRdb picks TRBD2, but there is no DNA to check that call. CDR1 is SQVTM, CDR2 ANQGSEA, per germline. CDR3 length equals 15 residues.

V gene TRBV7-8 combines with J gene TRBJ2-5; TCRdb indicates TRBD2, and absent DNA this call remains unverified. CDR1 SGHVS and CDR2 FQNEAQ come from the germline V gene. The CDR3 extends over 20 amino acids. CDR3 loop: CASSPNLVASGSIFQETQYF. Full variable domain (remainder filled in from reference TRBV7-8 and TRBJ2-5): GAGVSQSPRYKVAKRGQDVALRCDPISGHVSLFWYQQALGQGPEFLTYFQNEAQLDKSGLPSDRFFAERPEGSVSTLKIQRTQQEDSAVYLCASSPNLVASGSIFQETQYFGPGTRLLVL.

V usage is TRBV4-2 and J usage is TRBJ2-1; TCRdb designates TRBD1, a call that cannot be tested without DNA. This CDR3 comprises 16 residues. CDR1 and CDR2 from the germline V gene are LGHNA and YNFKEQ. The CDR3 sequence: CASSQARTELYVEQFF.

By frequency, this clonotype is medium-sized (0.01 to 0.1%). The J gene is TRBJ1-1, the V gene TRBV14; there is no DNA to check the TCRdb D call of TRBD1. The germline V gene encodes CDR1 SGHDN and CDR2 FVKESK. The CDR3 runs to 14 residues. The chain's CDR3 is CASSQRRANTEAFF. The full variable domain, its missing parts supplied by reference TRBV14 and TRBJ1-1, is EAGVTQFPSHSVIEKGQTVTLRCDPISGHDNLYWYRRVMGKEIKFLLHFVKESKQDESGMPNNRFLAERTGGTYSTLKVQPAELEDSGVYFCASSQRRANTEAFFGQGTRLTVV.

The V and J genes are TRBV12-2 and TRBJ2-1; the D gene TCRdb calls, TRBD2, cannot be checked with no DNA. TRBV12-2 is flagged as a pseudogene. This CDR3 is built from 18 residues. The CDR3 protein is CASRLALASGRPCNEQFF.

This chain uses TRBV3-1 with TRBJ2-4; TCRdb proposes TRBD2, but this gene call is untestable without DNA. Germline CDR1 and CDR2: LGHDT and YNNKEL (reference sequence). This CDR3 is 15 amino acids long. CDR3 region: CASSQGGGSKNIQYF.

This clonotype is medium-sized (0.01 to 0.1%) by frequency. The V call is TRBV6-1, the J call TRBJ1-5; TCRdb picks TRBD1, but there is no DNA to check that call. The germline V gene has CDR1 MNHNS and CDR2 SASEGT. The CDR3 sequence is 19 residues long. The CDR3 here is CASSEAGGGRWVSNQPQHF.

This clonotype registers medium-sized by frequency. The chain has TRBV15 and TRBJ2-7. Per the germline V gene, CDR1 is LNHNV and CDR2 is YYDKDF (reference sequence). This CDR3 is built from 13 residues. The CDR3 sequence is CATIIGTDYEQYF.

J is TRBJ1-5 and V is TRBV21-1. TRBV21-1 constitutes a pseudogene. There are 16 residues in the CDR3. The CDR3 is CASSFRTLYSNQPQHF.

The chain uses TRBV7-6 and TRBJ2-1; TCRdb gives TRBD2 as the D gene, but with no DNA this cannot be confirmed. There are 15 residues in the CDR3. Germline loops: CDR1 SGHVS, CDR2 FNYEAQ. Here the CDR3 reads CASSLALAGPNEQFF.

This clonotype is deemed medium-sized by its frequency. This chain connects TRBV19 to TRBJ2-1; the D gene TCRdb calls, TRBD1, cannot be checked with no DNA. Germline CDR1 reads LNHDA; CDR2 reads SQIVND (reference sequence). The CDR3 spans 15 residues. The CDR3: CASSTGTVPYNEQFF.

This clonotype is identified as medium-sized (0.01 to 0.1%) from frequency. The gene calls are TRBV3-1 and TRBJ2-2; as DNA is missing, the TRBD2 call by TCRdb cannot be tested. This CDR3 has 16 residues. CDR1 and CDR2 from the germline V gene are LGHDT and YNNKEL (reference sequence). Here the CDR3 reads CASSQDGLADTGELFF.

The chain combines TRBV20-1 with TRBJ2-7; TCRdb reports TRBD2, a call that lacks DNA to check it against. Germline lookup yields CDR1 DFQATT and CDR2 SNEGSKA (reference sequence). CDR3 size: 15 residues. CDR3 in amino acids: CSARESAGGPYEQYF.

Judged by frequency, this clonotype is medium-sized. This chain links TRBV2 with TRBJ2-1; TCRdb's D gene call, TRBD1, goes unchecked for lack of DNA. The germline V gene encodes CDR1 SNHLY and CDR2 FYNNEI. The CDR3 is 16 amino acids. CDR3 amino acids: CASSAFRGTKYNEQFF.

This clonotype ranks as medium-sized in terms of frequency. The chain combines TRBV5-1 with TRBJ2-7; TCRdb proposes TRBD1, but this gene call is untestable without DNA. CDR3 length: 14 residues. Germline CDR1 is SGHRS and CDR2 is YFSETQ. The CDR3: CASSSLTEIYEQYF. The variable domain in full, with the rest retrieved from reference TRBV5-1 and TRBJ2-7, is KAGVTQTPRYLIKTRGQQVTLSCSPISGHRSVSWYQQTPGQGLQFLFEYFSETQRNKGNFPGRFSGRQFSNSRSEMNVSTLELGDSALYLCASSSLTEIYEQYFGPGTRLTVT.